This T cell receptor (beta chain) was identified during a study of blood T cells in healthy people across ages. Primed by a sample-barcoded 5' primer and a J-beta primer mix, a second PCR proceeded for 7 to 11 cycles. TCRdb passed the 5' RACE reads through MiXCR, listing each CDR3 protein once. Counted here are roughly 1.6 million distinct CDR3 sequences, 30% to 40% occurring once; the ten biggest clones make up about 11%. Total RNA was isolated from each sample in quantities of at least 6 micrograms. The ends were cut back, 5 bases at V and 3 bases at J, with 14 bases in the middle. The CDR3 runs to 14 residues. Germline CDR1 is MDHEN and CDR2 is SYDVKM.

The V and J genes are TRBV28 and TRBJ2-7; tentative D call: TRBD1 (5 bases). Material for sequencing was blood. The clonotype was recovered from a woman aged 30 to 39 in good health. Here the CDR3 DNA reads TGTGCCAGCAGTGTCCAGGGAACCCGCTACGAGCAGTACTTC. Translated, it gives CASSVQGTRYEQYF.